This T cell receptor beta chain emerged from a study of blood T cell repertoires in COVID-19. Study summary: The cDNA or gDNA used as material had been derived from T cells, B-cell-depleted T cells, or PBMCs.

Participants came from about two dozen US areas, aged roughly 18 to 95 years. Cohorts were based on clinical histories the participants reported. Sequenced by immunoSEQ multiplex PCR; TCRdb stores in-frame clones only, minus some. The sample holds roughly 220,000 clones, approximately 90% seen once. Material: PBMCs or T cells enriched from blood (not recorded which). The sequence came from a woman aged 40 to 50 with acute COVID-19.

The CDR3 DNA reads TGTGCCAGCAGCCCAAGGAGGACGGATGAAAAACTGTTTTTT. This translates into CASSPRRTDEKLFF. This chain uses TRBV14 with TRBJ1-4, with D hard to call. Germline V gene data show CDR1 as SGHDN and CDR2 as FVKESK. The CDR3 is 14 residues long. V dropped 4 bases and J dropped 6 bases, with 12 bases sitting between them.